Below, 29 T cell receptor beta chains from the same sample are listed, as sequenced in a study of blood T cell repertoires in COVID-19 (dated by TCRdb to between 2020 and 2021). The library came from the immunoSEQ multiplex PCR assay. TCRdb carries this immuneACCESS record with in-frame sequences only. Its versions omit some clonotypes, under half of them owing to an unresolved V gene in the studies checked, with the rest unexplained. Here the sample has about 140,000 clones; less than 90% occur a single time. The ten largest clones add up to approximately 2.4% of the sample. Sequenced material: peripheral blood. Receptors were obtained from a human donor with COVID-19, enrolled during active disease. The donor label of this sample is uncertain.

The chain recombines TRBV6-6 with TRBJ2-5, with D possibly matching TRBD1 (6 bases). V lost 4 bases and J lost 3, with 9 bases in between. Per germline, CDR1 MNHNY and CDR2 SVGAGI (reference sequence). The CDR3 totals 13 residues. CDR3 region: CASSWNREETQYF. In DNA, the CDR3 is TGTGCCAGCAGTTGGAACAGGGAAGAGACCCAGTACTTC.

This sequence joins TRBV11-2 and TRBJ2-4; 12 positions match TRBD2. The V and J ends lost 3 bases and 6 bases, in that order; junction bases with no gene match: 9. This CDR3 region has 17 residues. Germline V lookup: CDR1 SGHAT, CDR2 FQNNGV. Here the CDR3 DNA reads TGTGCCAGCAGCTTTGGGCCTAGCGGGGGGGCAGTAAACATTCAGTACTTC. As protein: CASSFGPSGGAVNIQYF.

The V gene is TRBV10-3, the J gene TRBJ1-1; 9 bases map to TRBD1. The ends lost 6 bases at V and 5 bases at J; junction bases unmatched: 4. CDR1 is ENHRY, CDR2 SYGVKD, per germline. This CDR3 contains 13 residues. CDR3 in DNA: TGTGCCATCAGAGGACAGGGGAGGACTGAAGCTTTCTTT. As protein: CAIRGQGRTEAFF.

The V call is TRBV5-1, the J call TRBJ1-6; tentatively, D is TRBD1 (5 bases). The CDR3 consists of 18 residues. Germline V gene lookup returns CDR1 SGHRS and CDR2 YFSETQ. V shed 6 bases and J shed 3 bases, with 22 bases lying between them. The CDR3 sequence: CASTKGPQVRDYNSPLHF. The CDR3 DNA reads TGCGCCAGCACCAAGGGCCCACAGGTTAGAGACTATAATTCACCCCTCCACTTT.

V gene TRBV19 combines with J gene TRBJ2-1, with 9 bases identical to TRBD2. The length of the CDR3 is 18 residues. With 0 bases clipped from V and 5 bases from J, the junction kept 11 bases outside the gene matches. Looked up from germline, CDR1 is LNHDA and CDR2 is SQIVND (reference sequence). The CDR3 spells CASSIDIAGVLYNNEQFF. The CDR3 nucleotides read TGTGCCAGTAGTATAGACATAGCGGGAGTACTATACAACAATGAGCAGTTCTTC. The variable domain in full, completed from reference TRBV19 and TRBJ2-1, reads DGGITQSPKYLFRKEGQNVTLSCEQNLNHDAMYWYRQDPGQGLRLIYYSQIVNDFQKGDIAEGYSVSREKKESFPLTVTSAQKNPTAFYLCASSIDIAGVLYNNEQFFGPGTRLTVL.

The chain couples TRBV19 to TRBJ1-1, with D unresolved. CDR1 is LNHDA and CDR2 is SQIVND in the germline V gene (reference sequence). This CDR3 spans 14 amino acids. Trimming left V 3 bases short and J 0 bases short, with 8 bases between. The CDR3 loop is CASSMRALNTEAFF. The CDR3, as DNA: TGTGCCAGTAGTATGAGGGCGTTGAACACTGAAGCTTTCTTT.

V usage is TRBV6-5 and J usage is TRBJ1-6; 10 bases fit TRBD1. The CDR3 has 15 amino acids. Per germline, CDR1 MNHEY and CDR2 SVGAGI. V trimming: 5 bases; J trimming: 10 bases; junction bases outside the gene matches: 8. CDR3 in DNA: TGTGCCAGCAGTAGAGACAGGGGGCGCAGATCACCCCTCCACTTT. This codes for CASSRDRGRRSPLHF.

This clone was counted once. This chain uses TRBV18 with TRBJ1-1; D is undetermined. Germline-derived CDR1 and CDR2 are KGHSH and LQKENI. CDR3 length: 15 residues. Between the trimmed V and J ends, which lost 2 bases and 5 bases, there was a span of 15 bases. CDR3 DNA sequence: TGTGCCAGCTCACCAGCGGCAGCCAGAGGAACTGAAGCTTTCTTT. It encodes CASSPAAARGTEAFF.

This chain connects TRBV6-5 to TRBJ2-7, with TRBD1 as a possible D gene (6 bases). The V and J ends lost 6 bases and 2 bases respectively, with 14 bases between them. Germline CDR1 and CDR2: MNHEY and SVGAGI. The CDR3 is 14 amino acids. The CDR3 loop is CASSVDRLTYEQYF. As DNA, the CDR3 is TGTGCCAGCAGCGTGGACAGACTTACCTACGAGCAGTACTTC.

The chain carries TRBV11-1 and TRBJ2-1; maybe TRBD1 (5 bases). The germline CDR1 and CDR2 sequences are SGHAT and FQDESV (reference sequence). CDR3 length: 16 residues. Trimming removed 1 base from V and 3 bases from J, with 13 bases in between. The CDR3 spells CASSLVKGQGYNEQFF. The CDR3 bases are TGTGCCAGCAGCTTAGTGAAGGGGCAGGGCTACAATGAGCAGTTCTTC.

The CDR3 DNA sequence: TGTGCCAGAAGCCCGCTAAGGGCGGGGGGGCCTTACGAGCAGTACTTC. It specifies CARSPLRAGGPYEQYF. J is TRBJ2-7 and V is TRBV5-3, with 9 bases identical to TRBD2. TRBV5-3 counts as an open reading frame of uncertain function. The V segment lost 4 bases and the J segment 4 bases; nucleotides outside the gene matches: 12. The CDR3 runs to 16 residues.

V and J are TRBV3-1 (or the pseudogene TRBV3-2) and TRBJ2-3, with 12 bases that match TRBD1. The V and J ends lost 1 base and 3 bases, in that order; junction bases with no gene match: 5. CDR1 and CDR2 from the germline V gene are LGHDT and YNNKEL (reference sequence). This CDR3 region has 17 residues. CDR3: CASSQVGTGGPTDTQYF. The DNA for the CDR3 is TGTGCCAGCAGCCAAGTGGGGACAGGGGGCCCGACAGATACGCAGTATTTT.

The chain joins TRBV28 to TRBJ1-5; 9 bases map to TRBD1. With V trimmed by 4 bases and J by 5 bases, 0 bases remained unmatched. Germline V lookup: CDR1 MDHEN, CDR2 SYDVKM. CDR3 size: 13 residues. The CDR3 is CASSWTGDQPQHF. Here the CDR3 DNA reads TGTGCCAGCAGTTGGACAGGGGATCAGCCCCAGCATTTT.

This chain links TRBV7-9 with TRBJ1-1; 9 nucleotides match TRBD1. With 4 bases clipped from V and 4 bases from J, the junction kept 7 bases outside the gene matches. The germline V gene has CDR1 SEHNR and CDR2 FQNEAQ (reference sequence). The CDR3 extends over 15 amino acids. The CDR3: CASSSTGQGITEAFF. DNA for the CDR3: TGTGCCAGCAGCTCCACGGGACAGGGTATCACTGAAGCTTTCTTT.

The CDR3 DNA is TGTGCCAGCAGCCAACAGGGAGTAGCCAAAAACATTCAGTACTTC. Protein: CASSQQGVAKNIQYF. The chain recombines TRBV6-5 with TRBJ2-4; D possibly corresponds to TRBD1 (6 bases). Germline CDR1 is MNHEY and CDR2 is SVGAGI. Trimming stripped 6 bases from V and 0 bases from J, with 12 bases between. The CDR3 is 15 residues long.

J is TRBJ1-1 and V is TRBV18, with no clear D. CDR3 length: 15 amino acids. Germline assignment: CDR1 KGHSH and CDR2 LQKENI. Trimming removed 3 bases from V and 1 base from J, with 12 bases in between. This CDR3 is CASSPRGPENTEAFF. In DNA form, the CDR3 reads TGTGCCAGCTCACCTCGGGGTCCGGAGAACACTGAAGCTTTCTTT.

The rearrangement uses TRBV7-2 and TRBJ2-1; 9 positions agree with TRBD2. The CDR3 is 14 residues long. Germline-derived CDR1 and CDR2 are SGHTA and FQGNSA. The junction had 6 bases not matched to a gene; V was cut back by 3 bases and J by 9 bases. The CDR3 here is CASSFGSTSGEQFF. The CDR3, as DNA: TGTGCCAGCAGCTTCGGTTCGACTAGCGGTGAGCAGTTCTTC.

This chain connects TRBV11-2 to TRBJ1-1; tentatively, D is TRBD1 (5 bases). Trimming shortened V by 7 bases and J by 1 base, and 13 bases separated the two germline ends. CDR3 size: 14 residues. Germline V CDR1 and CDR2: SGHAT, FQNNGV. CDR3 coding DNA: TGTGCCAGCACCCGGGGGAGGGCGAACACTGAAGCTTTCTTT. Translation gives CASTRGRANTEAFF.

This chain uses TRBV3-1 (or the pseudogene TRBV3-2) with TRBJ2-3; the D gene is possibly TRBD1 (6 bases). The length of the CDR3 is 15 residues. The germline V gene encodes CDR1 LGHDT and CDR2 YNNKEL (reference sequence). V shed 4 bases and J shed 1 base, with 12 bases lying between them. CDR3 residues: CASSPPSGGTDTQYF. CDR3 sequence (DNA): TGTGCCAGCAGCCCCCCTTCAGGGGGCACAGATACGCAGTATTTT.

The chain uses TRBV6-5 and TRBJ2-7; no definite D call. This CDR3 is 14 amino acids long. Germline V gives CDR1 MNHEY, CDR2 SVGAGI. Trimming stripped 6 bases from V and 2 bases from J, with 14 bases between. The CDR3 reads CASRGREITYEQYF. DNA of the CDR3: TGTGCCAGCAGGGGCCGAGAGATAACCTACGAGCAGTACTTC.

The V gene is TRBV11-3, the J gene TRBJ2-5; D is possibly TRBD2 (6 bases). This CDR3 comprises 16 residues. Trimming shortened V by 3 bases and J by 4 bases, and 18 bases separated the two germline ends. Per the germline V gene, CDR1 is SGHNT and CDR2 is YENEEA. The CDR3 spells CASSLTTSLSAETQYF. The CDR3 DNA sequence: TGTGCCAGCAGCTTGACGACTAGTCTATCGGCAGAGACCCAGTACTTC.

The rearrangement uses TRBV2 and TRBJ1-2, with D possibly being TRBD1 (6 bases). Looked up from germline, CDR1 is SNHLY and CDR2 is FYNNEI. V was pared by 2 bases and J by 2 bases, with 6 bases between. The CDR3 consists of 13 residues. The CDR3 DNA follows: TGTGCCAGCAGTGAACAGGGGAACTATGGCTACACCTTC. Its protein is CASSEQGNYGYTF.

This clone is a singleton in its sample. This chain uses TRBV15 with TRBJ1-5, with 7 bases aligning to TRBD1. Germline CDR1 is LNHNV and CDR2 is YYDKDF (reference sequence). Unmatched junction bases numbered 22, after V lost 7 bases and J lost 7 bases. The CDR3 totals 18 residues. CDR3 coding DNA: TGTGCCACCACCACGTTACCCAAGGGCAGGGGGTTTTGGCAGCCCCAGCATTTT. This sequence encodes CATTTLPKGRGFWQPQHF.

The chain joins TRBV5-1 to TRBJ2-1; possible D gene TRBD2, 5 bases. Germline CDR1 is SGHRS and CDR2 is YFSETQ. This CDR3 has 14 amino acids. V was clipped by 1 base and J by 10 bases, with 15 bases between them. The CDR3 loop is CASSLIGGQNEQFF. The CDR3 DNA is TGCGCCAGCAGCTTGATAGGAGGTCAGAACGAGCAGTTCTTC.

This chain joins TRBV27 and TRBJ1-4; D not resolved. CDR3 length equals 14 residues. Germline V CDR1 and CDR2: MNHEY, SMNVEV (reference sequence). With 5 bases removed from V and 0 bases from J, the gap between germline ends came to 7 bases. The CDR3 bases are TGTGCCAGCAGTAGACTTGCAACTAATGAAAAACTGTTTTTT. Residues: CASSRLATNEKLFF.

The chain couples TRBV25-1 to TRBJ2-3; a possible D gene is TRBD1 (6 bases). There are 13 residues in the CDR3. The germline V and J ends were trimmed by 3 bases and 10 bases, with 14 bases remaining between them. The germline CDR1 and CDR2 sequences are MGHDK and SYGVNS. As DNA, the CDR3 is TGTGCCAGCAGTGATTATACAGGGTATCCGCAGTATTTT. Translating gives CASSDYTGYPQYF.

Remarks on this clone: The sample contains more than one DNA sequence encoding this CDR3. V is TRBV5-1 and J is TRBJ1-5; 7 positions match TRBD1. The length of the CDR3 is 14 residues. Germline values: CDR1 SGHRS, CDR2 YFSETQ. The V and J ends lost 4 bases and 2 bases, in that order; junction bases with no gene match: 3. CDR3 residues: CASSPGTGNQPQHF. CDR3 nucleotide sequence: TGCGCCAGCAGCCCCGGGACAGGCAATCAGCCCCAGCATTTT.

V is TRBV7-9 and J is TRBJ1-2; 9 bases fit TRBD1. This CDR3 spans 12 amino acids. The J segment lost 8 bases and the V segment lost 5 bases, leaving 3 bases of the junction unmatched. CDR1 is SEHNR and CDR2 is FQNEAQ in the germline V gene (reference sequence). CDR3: CASSRTGVGYTF. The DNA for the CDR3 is TGTGCCAGCAGCCGGACAGGGGTAGGCTACACCTTC.

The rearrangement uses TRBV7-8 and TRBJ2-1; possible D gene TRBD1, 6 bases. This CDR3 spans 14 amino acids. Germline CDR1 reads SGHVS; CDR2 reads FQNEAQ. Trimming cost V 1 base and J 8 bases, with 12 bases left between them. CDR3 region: CASSLGRNRDEQFF. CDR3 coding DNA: TGTGCCAGCAGCTTAGGAAGAAACAGGGATGAGCAGTTCTTC.